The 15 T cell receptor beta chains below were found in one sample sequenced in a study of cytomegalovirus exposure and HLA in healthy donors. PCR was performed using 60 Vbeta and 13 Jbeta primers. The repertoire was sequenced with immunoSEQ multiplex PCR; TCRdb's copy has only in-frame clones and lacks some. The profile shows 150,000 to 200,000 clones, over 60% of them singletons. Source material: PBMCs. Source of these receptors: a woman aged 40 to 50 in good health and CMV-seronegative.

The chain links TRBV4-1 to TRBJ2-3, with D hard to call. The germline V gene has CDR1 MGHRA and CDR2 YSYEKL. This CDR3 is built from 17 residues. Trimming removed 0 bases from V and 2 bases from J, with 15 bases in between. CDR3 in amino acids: CASSQDHVGPYTDTQYF. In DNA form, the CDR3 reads TGCGCCAGCAGCCAAGATCACGTGGGCCCGTACACAGATACGCAGTATTTT.

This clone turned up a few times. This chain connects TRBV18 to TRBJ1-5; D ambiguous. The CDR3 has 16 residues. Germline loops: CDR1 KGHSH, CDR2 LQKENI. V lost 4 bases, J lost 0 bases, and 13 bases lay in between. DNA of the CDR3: TGTGCCAGCTCACGTAACCCCTGGGCTAGCAATCAGCCCCAGCATTTT. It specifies CASSRNPWASNQPQHF.

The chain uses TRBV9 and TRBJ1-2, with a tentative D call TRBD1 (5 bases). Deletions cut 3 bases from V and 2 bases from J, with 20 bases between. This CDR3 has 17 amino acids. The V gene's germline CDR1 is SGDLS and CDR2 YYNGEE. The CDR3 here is CASSASQGGVPNYGYTF. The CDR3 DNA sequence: TGTGCCAGCAGCGCCAGCCAGGGCGGGGTGCCAAACTATGGCTACACCTTC.

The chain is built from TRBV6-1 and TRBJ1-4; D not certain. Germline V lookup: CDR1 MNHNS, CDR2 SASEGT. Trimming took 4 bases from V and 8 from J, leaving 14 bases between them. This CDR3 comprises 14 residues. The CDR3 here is CASSGPSSREKLFF. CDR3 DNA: TGTGCCAGCAGTGGCCCATCTTCCCGGGAAAAACTGTTTTTT.

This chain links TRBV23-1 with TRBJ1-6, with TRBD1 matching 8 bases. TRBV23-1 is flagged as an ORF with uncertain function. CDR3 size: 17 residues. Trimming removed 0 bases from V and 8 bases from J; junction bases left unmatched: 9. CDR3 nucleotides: TGCGCCAGCAGTCAATCGTCCGACAGGGGTGAACATTCACCCCTCCACTTT. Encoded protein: CASSQSSDRGEHSPLHF.

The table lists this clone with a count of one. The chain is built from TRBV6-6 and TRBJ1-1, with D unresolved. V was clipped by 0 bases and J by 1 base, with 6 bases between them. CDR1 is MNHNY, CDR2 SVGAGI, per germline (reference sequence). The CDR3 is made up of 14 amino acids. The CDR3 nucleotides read TGTGCCAGCAGTTACTCCCCAGGGAACACTGAAGCTTTCTTT. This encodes CASSYSPGNTEAFF.

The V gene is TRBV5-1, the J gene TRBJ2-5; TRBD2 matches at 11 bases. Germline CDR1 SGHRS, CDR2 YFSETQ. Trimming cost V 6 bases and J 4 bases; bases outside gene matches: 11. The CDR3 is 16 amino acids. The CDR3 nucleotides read TGCGCCAGCAATACGGGGCTAGCGGGGGGTGGAGAGACCCAGTACTTC. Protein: CASNTGLAGGGETQYF. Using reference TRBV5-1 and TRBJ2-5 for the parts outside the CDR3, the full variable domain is KAGVTQTPRYLIKTRGQQVTLSCSPISGHRSVSWYQQTPGQGLQFLFEYFSETQRNKGNFPGRFSGRQFSNSRSEMNVSTLELGDSALYLCASNTGLAGGGETQYFGPGTRLLVL.

The CDR3 DNA reads TGTGCCAGCAGCCTAACCCGGACACTACCCCGGGGCTACACCTTC. Encoded protein: CASSLTRTLPRGYTF. V is TRBV13 and J is TRBJ1-2; TRBD1 is a possible D gene (5 bases). Between the trimmed V and J ends, which lost 5 bases and 8 bases, there was a span of 21 bases. The germline gives CDR1 PRHDT, CDR2 FYEKMQ (reference sequence). The length of the CDR3 is 15 residues.

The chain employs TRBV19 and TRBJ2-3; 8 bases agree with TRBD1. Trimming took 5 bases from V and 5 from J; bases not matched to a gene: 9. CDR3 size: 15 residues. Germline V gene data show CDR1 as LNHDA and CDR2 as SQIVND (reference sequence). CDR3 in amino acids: CASSPDRGKGDTQYF. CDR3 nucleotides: TGTGCCAGTAGTCCCGACAGGGGCAAGGGAGATACGCAGTATTTT.

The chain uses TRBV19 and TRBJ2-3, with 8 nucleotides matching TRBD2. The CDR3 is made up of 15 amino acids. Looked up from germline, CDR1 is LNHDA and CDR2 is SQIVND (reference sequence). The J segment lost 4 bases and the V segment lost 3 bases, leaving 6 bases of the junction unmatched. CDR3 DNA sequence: TGTGCCAGTAGTATCGGGGGGGGCACGGCAGATACGCAGTATTTT. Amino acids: CASSIGGGTADTQYF. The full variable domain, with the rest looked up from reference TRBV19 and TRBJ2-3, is DGGITQSPKYLFRKEGQNVTLSCEQNLNHDAMYWYRQDPGQGLRLIYYSQIVNDFQKGDIAEGYSVSREKKESFPLTVTSAQKNPTAFYLCASSIGGGTADTQYFGPGTRLTVL.

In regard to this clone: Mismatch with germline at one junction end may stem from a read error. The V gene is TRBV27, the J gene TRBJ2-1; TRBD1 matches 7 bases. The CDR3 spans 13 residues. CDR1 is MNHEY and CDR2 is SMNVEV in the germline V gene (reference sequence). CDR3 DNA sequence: TGTGTCAGCAGCCGGGACAGCTACAATGAGCAGTTCTTC. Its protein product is CVSSRDSYNEQFF.

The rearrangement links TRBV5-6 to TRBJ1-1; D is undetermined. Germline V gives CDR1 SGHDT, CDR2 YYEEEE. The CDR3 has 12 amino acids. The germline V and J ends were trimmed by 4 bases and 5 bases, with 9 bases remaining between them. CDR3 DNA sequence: TGTGCCAGCAGCCCCGACGGGACTGAAGCTTTCTTT. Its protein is CASSPDGTEAFF.

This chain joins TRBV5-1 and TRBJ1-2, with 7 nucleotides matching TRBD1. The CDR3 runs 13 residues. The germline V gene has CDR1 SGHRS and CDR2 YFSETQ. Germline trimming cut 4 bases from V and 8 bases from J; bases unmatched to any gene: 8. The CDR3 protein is CASSLTGASGYTF. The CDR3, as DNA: TGCGCCAGCAGCCTTACAGGGGCCTCAGGCTACACCTTC. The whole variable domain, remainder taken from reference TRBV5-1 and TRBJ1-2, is KAGVTQTPRYLIKTRGQQVTLSCSPISGHRSVSWYQQTPGQGLQFLFEYFSETQRNKGNFPGRFSGRQFSNSRSEMNVSTLELGDSALYLCASSLTGASGYTFGSGTRLTVV.

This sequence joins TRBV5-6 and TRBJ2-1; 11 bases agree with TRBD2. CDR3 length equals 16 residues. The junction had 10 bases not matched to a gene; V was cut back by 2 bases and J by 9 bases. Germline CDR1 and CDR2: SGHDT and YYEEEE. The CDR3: CASSFGLAGGFIEQFF. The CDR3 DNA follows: TGTGCCAGCAGCTTCGGTCTAGCGGGGGGTTTTATTGAGCAGTTCTTC.

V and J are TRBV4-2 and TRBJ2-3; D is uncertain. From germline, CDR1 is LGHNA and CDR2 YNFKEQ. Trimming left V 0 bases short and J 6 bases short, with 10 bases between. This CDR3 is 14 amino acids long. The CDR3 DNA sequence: TGTGCCAGCAGCCAAGAGAAACTCACGGATACGCAGTATTTT. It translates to CASSQEKLTDTQYF.